A selection of T cell receptor beta chains follows, all from one sample in a study of T cell repertoires in cytomegalovirus infection. TCRdb independently ran MiXCR on the reads; one entry per CDR3 protein. The sample has more than 500,000 distinct CDR3 sequences, 15% to 20% seen once; the top ten hold roughly a quarter. Sequenced sample: CD8+ T cells from PBMCs. All receptors come from a human donor in good health (CMV status not recorded). Some clones in this sample may be carry-over from other donors' samples. Both conserved end residues are part of each CDR3. D genes are given only for firm matches. The size field is filled for only some rows; it gives once, few, many or a size class.

v_gene	abundance	j_gene	d_gene	CDR3nt	CDR3aa
TRBV30	few	TRBJ1-4	TRBD1	TGTGCCTGGAGTCCACCGGACAGGCCTAATGAAAAACTGTTTTTT	CAWSPPDRPNEKLFF
TRBV7-9	many	TRBJ1-6	NA	TGTGCCAGCAGCCCCTGGAGCTTTACCTGGAGCTCCTATAATTCACCCCTCCACTTT	CASSPWSFTWSSYNSPLHF
TRBV9	NA	TRBJ2-1	NA	TGTGCCAGCAGCCCCGGCGCCTCTCCCGGCAATGAGCAGTTCTTC	CASSPGASPGNEQFF
TRBV5-4	NA	TRBJ2-7	NA	TGTGCCAGCAGCTTGGGGGGGAACAGGGCCAGGGACGAGCAGTACTTC	CASSLGGNRARDEQYF
TRBV7-8	many	TRBJ1-2	NA	TGTGCCAGCAGCCCCGAGGCTGGCGCGAACTATGGCTACACCTTC	CASSPEAGANYGYTF
TRBV19	few	TRBJ2-7	TRBD2	TGTGCCAACATGGGGGTAGCGGGAGCCGAGCAGTACTTC	CANMGVAGAEQYF
TRBV24-1	many	TRBJ2-7	NA	TGTGCCACCAGTGATTGTCGCGACTGTGTCGTTTTTCCTACCTACGAGCAGTACTTC	CATSDCRDCVVFPTYEQYF
TRBV11-2	many	TRBJ2-7	TRBD2	TGTGCCAGCAGCTTGGTTGGGGACTACCTCTACGAGCAGTACTTC	CASSLVGDYLYEQYF
TRBV2	NA	TRBJ1-2	NA	TGTGCCAGCAGTGAAGGGGGCTACACCTTC	CASSEGGYTF
TRBV7-9	many	TRBJ1-1	TRBD1	TGTGCCAGCAGCTTATCGGGACAGGGCCCACCAGAAGCTTTCTTT	CASSLSGQGPPEAFF
TRBV18	NA	TRBJ2-6	TRBD1	TGTGCCAGCTCGGGACAGGCTTTCTCTGGGGCCAACGTCCTGACTTTC	CASSGQAFSGANVLTF
TRBV20-1	NA	TRBJ2-3	NA	TGCAGTGCTAGAAGGGGCGAGGATACGCAGTATTTT	CSARRGEDTQYF
TRBV28	many	TRBJ1-5	NA	TGTGCCAGCAGTTTAGCCCAGCATTTT	CASSLAQHF
TRBV28	NA	TRBJ2-7	TRBD1	TGTGCCAGCAGTCTCCGAAGGGGGCGCGGAAACGAGCAGTACTTC	CASSLRRGRGNEQYF
TRBV9	NA	TRBJ2-7	TRBD1	TGTGCCAGCAGCGTGGGGGACAGCAACTCCTACGAGCAGTACTTC	CASSVGDSNSYEQYF
TRBV2	NA	TRBJ1-2	NA	TGTGCCAGCAGCGTAGACTCCCGGGGGTATGGCTACACCTTC	CASSVDSRGYGYTF
TRBV27	few	TRBJ2-7	NA	TGTGCCAGCAGTTTATCCCAGGGTTTGAGGGAGCAGTACTTC	CASSLSQGLREQYF
TRBV12-3/TRBV12-4	many	TRBJ1-5	NA	TGTGCCAGCAACCAAGACGGGGGACCGAATCAGCCCCAGCATTTT	CASNQDGGPNQPQHF
TRBV5-6	few	TRBJ2-1	NA	TGTGCCAGCAGCTTGGACTACCAAGACAATGAGCAGTTCTTC	CASSLDYQDNEQFF
TRBV7-9	many	TRBJ2-1	NA	TGTGCCAGCAGTCCTGGGGGCCTATTCTACAATGAGCAGTTCTTC	CASSPGGLFYNEQFF
TRBV7-9	NA	TRBJ2-7	NA	TGTGCCAGCAGCTTACCGGCCCTGTCCTACGAGCAGTACTTC	CASSLPALSYEQYF
TRBV19	few	TRBJ1-5	TRBD1	TGTGCCAGTAGTAAGACAGGGGGGTTAAATCAGCCCCAGCATTTT	CASSKTGGLNQPQHF
TRBV20-1	few	TRBJ2-1	TRBD2	TGCAGTGCTAGAGTCTTGGTGCCTAGCGGGAGAAATGAGCAGTTCTTC	CSARVLVPSGRNEQFF
TRBV20-1	few	TRBJ1-3	TRBD1	TGCAGTGCTAGAGATAACAGGGGGTCTGGGACAACTTCCTCTGGAAACACCATATATTTT	CSARDNRGSGTTSSGNTIYF
TRBV12-3/TRBV12-4	many	TRBJ2-7	NA	TGTGCCAGCAGTTCCGGGGTTACCCTGAGGGAGCAGTACTTC	CASSSGVTLREQYF
TRBV10-3	few	TRBJ2-3	NA	TGTGCCATCAGTGAGCTCACTAGCTCGGGGACAGATACGCAGTATTTT	CAISELTSSGTDTQYF
TRBV10-3	NA	TRBJ1-3	NA	TGTGCCATCAGGAACAAGAGCTCTGGAAACACCATATATTTT	CAIRNKSSGNTIYF
TRBV4-1	many	TRBJ1-2	NA	TGCGCCAGCAGCCAAGAAGACAGGAGCTTCTATGGCTACACCTTC	CASSQEDRSFYGYTF
TRBV2	NA	TRBJ1-5	NA	TGTGCCAGCAGTGAATCAGGGAGGGTCCAGCCCCAGCATTTT	CASSESGRVQPQHF
TRBV28	NA	TRBJ2-5	NA	TGTGCCAGTAGGCCGGGACGCCAAGAGACCCAGTACTTC	CASRPGRQETQYF
TRBV28	many	TRBJ2-1	NA	TGTGCCAGCACCAAACTAGCCCCAATAAGGGATGAGCAGTTCTTC	CASTKLAPIRDEQFF
TRBV9	few	TRBJ1-2	TRBD1	TGTGCCAGCAGCTCCCACAGGGGCGGCTACACCTTC	CASSSHRGGYTF
TRBV19	few	TRBJ2-1	NA	TGTGCCAGTAGTATGAGGTCTAGCGTCTACGTGGAGCAGTTCTTC	CASSMRSSVYVEQFF
TRBV6-2/TRBV6-3	few	TRBJ2-7	TRBD2	TGTGCCAGCAGTCCAAGGGCGGGGGTGTACGAGCAGTACTTC	CASSPRAGVYEQYF
TRBV6-6	NA	TRBJ1-2	TRBD1	TGTGCCAGCAGGAGGACAGGCGACATTGAAGGCTACACCTTC	CASRRTGDIEGYTF
TRBV29-1	NA	TRBJ2-1	TRBD2	TGCAGCGTTGATGGCGGGAGGTACAATGAGCAGTTCTTC	CSVDGGRYNEQFF
TRBV11-2	NA	TRBJ2-7	NA	TGTGCCAGCAGCCATAATCGTGACGAGCAGTACTTC	CASSHNRDEQYF
TRBV28	few	TRBJ2-3	NA	TGTGCCAGCAGCCCGGGTTGGGGGGCTAGCACAGATACGCAGTATTTT	CASSPGWGASTDTQYF
TRBV18	NA	TRBJ2-3	NA	TGTGCCAGCTCACAAGAAGACTGGGAAACAGATACGCAGTATTTT	CASSQEDWETDTQYF
TRBV9	few	TRBJ2-3	TRBD1	TGTGCCAGCAGCGTCGGAAAACAGGGGCGCACAGATACGCAGTATTTT	CASSVGKQGRTDTQYF
TRBV9	few	TRBJ1-2	NA	TGTGCCAGCAGCGTAGGATTAGGGGCAGATGGCTACACCTTC	CASSVGLGADGYTF
TRBV25-1	NA	TRBJ1-6	NA	TGTGCCAGCAGTGAATCAGGGCCCCTCCACTTT	CASSESGPLHF
TRBV4-2	few	TRBJ2-1	TRBD2	TGTGCCAGCAGCCAAGGGGAGGCGGGAGGCCACAATGAGCAGTTCTTC	CASSQGEAGGHNEQFF
TRBV29-1	NA	TRBJ2-3	NA	TGCAGCGTTGATGAAGTGAATACGCAGTATTTT	CSVDEVNTQYF
TRBV12-3/TRBV12-4	many	TRBJ2-1	TRBD2	TGTGCCAGCACCCGGACTAGCGACTACAATGAGCAGTTCTTC	CASTRTSDYNEQFF
TRBV7-9	many	TRBJ1-1	TRBD1	TGTGCCAGCAGCTTAACAACGACCGGGACAGGCGAAGCTTTCTTT	CASSLTTTGTGEAFF
TRBV11-2	few	TRBJ2-3	NA	TGTGCCAGCAGCCAAATGACTAGTTCCAAAGATACGCAGTATTTT	CASSQMTSSKDTQYF
TRBV10-3	few	TRBJ2-1	NA	TGTGCCATCAGTGAGCCGGAATACAATGAGCAGTTCTTC	CAISEPEYNEQFF
TRBV7-9	few	TRBJ2-5	TRBD2	TGTGCCAGCAGCTTAGCGGGGGGGTCTAGCCAAGAGACCCAGTACTTC	CASSLAGGSSQETQYF
TRBV5-6	NA	TRBJ1-2	NA	TGTGCCAGCTCTCAATCTCGACAGGACTATGGCTACACCTTC	CASSQSRQDYGYTF
TRBV7-9	many	TRBJ2-5	NA	TGTGCCAGCAGCTCCGGCAGGGGTTTCCAAGAGACCCAGTACTTC	CASSSGRGFQETQYF
TRBV7-6	many	TRBJ2-1	TRBD1	TGTGCCAGCAGCACGGACAGGGGGGGTTGGTCTGAGCAGTTCTTC	CASSTDRGGWSEQFF
TRBV5-4	few	TRBJ1-4	NA	TGTGCCAGCAGCAAACCGGGAGACACTAATGAAAAACTGTTTTTT	CASSKPGDTNEKLFF
TRBV28	few	TRBJ2-1	TRBD2	TGTGCCAGCAGTTTTGTAGCGGGAGGGCATGAGCAGTTCTTC	CASSFVAGGHEQFF
TRBV6-5	NA	TRBJ2-1	TRBD1	TGTGCCAGCAGGATTTCCGGGACAGCTTATGAGCAGTTCTTC	CASRISGTAYEQFF
TRBV4-1	few	TRBJ2-7	TRBD1	TGCGCCAGCAGCCAGAGACAGGGGGCCGACGAGCAGTACTTC	CASSQRQGADEQYF
TRBV7-4	NA	TRBJ2-1	NA	TGTGCAAGCGAGTCTAGCTGGAATAGGGATGAGCAGTTCTTC	CASESSWNRDEQFF